The 23 T cell receptor beta chains below were found in one sample sequenced in a study of STAT5B mutations in CD4+ large granular lymphocyte leukemia. Using immunoSEQ multiplex PCR, the repertoire was profiled, and TCRdb retains in-frame clones only, with some absent. The sample has about 37,000 clones, about 90% seen once. Sequencing was performed on CD4+ T cells from blood buffy coats. Source of these receptors: a human donor in good health.

The genes are TRBV15 and TRBJ1-5; D gene uncertain. V lost 0 bases to trimming and J lost 6 bases, with 12 bases between them. Germline V gives CDR1 LNHNV, CDR2 YYDKDF (reference sequence). The CDR3 is 15 residues long. CDR3 DNA sequence: TGTGCCACCAGCAGAGATGTGGGAGGGCTTCAGCCCCAGCATTTT. Residues: CATSRDVGGLQPQHF.

The chain recombines TRBV28 with TRBJ1-2; 9 bases match TRBD1. The germline V gene encodes CDR1 MDHEN and CDR2 SYDVKM. The junction had 10 bases not matched to a gene; V was cut back by 10 bases and J by 4 bases. The CDR3 spans 14 residues. The CDR3 protein is CATYEGQGPYGYTF. The CDR3 coding sequence is TGTGCCACCTATGAGGGACAGGGCCCCTATGGCTACACCTTC.

The rearrangement links TRBV4-1 to TRBJ2-1; TRBD2 agrees at 9 bases. Looked up from germline, CDR1 is MGHRA and CDR2 is YSYEKL. This CDR3 is built from 20 residues. With V trimmed by 0 bases and J by 4 bases, 16 bases remained unmatched. In nucleotides, the CDR3 is TGCGCCAGCAGCCAAGATTGGAGCGGGAGGACCCGATCACGGTACAATGAGCAGTTCTTC. This gives the protein CASSQDWSGRTRSRYNEQFF.

The chain employs TRBV10-2 and TRBJ2-2, with a weak D call TRBD2 (6 bases). CDR3 size: 14 residues. CDR1 and CDR2 from the germline V gene are WSHSY and SAAADI. The V end was cut by 6 bases, the J end by 3 bases, with 11 bases between. The CDR3 here is CASSELAYTGELFF. The CDR3 nucleotides are TGCGCCAGCAGCGAACTAGCATACACCGGGGAGCTGTTTTTT.

This clone has only a few counts. This chain joins TRBV6-5 and TRBJ1-4, with 7 bases identical to TRBD1. This CDR3 has 13 amino acids. CDR1 MNHEY and CDR2 SVGAGI come from the germline V gene. After removal of 5 bases from V and 7 bases from J, the junction contained 4 bases not matched to a gene. The CDR3 DNA reads as TGTGCCAGCAGTCGGCAGGGGGGTGAAAAACTGTTTTTT. The encoded protein is CASSRQGGEKLFF.

The chain recombines TRBV14 with TRBJ1-2; no clear D gene. The germline CDR1 and CDR2 sequences are SGHDN and FVKESK. This CDR3 comprises 15 residues. V gave up 2 bases and J gave up 6 bases, with 16 bases separating them. This chain's CDR3 is CASSQSPGPKDGYTF. In DNA form, the CDR3 reads TGTGCCAGCAGCCAATCCCCAGGCCCTAAGGATGGCTACACCTTC. The full variable domain, completed using reference TRBV14 and TRBJ1-2, is EAGVTQFPSHSVIEKGQTVTLRCDPISGHDNLYWYRRVMGKEIKFLLHFVKESKQDESGMPNNRFLAERTGGTYSTLKVQPAELEDSGVYFCASSQSPGPKDGYTFGSGTRLTVV.

The rearrangement joins TRBV5-6 to TRBJ1-4; D remains unclear. The CDR3 totals 15 residues. The V end was cut by 4 bases, the J end by 1 base, with 11 bases between. Germline assignment: CDR1 SGHDT and CDR2 YYEEEE. The CDR3 spells CASSPRHRTNEKLFF. CDR3 nucleotide sequence: TGTGCCAGCAGCCCTCGACATCGAACTAATGAAAAACTGTTTTTT. Variable domain in full (rest from reference TRBV5-6 and TRBJ1-4): DAGVTQSPTHLIKTRGQQVTLRCSPKSGHDTVSWYQQALGQGPQFIFQYYEEEERQRGNFPDRFSGHQFPNYSSELNVNALLLGDSALYLCASSPRHRTNEKLFFGSGTQLSVL.

The chain joins TRBV7-2 to TRBJ1-3; D gene uncertain. CDR1 and CDR2 from the germline V gene are SGHTA and FQGNSA. Trimming removed 5 bases at V and 0 bases at J, with 5 bases between. The CDR3 spans 13 residues. The CDR3 nucleotides are TGTGCCAGCAGCCCCAACTCTGGAAACACCATATATTTT. Protein: CASSPNSGNTIYF.

The chain uses TRBV7-9 and TRBJ2-1; D perhaps matches TRBD2 (6 bases). Trimming stripped 5 bases from V and 3 bases from J, with 20 bases between. Germline loops: CDR1 SEHNR, CDR2 FQNEAQ (reference sequence). This CDR3 comprises 17 residues. Here the CDR3 reads CASSPRLVGGNYNEQFF. The CDR3 DNA is TGTGCCAGCAGCCCCCGGCTGGTGGGCGGGAACTACAATGAGCAGTTCTTC.

The rearrangement links TRBV29-1 to TRBJ2-2; 7 positions agree with TRBD2. This CDR3 has 15 residues. Per germline, CDR1 SQVTM and CDR2 ANQGSEA. With V trimmed by 6 bases and J by 3 bases, 10 bases remained unmatched. CDR3 amino acids: CSVGTTSHHTGELFF. CDR3 sequence (DNA): TGCAGCGTCGGGACTACCTCGCATCACACCGGGGAGCTGTTTTTT.

The rearrangement joins TRBV6-6 to TRBJ2-1; a weak D match, TRBD2 (7 bases). The CDR3 sequence is 10 residues long. Between the trimmed V and J ends, which lost 11 bases and 8 bases, there was a span of 10 bases. CDR1 is MNHNY and CDR2 is SVGAGI in the germline V gene (reference sequence). Here the CDR3 DNA reads TGTGCCGGGGGGGGCGATGAGCAGTTCTTC. Its translation: CAGGGDEQFF.

The DNA of the CDR3 is TGCGCCAGCCAACGGGACCGAACCTACGAGCAGTACTTC. Protein: CASQRDRTYEQYF. The rearrangement links TRBV10-2 to TRBJ2-7, with D perhaps TRBD1 or TRBD2 (5 bases each). CDR1 and CDR2 from the germline V gene are WSHSY and SAAADI. V lost 8 bases and J lost 2, with 13 bases in between. The CDR3 length is 13 residues.

This clone was recorded once. The rearrangement uses TRBV7-9 and TRBJ2-3; D gene ambiguous. Between the trimmed V and J ends, which lost 2 bases and 2 bases, there was a span of 11 bases. The CDR3 spans 15 residues. Looked up from germline, CDR1 is SEHNR and CDR2 is FQNEAQ (reference sequence). CDR3 residues: CASSLFSQHTDTQYF. CDR3 sequence (DNA): TGTGCCAGCAGCTTATTTTCGCAGCACACAGATACGCAGTATTTT.

This clone was seen a single time. The V call is TRBV7-9, the J call TRBJ2-3, with 11 positions matching TRBD2. V lost 1 base, J lost 0 bases, and 6 bases stayed unmatched. This CDR3 contains 18 residues. Germline-derived CDR1 and CDR2 are SEHNR and FQNEAQ (reference sequence). CDR3 nucleotides: TGTGCCAGCAGCTTAGGTAGCGGGAGGGCCGCGAGCACAGATACGCAGTATTTT. This sequence encodes CASSLGSGRAASTDTQYF.

The chain carries TRBV2 and TRBJ2-5, with 13 bases that match TRBD2. J lost 2 bases, V lost 6 bases, and 6 bases had no gene match. Germline V gives CDR1 SNHLY, CDR2 FYNNEI. This CDR3 comprises 16 residues. CDR3 sequence: CASRSGLAGVQETQYF. The CDR3 DNA sequence: TGTGCCAGCAGAAGCGGACTAGCGGGAGTACAAGAGACCCAGTACTTC.

This rearrangement joins TRBV6-1 to TRBJ2-5; perhaps TRBD1 as D (5 bases). Near its end, the DNA agrees better with TRBJ2-7, so the J call may be wrong. The germline CDR1 and CDR2 sequences are MNHNS and SASEGT. This CDR3 is 13 amino acids long. CDR3 sequence reads: CASTYDSRYEQYF. The CDR3 DNA follows: TGTGCCAGCACGTACGACAGCCGTTACGAGCAGTACTTC.

The chain links TRBV28 to TRBJ1-5; no clear D gene. Germline assignment: CDR1 MDHEN and CDR2 SYDVKM. V lost 4 bases to trimming and J lost 0 bases, with 7 bases between them. The CDR3 loop spans 14 amino acids. The chain's CDR3 is CASSSDGSNQPQHF. CDR3 coding DNA: TGTGCCAGCAGTTCAGACGGTAGCAATCAGCCCCAGCATTTT.

This chain uses TRBV29-1 with TRBJ1-1; 8 positions match TRBD1. V trimming: 5 bases; J trimming: 5 bases; junction bases outside the gene matches: 7. The CDR3 length is 13 residues. Germline loops: CDR1 SQVTM, CDR2 ANQGSEA. The CDR3 reads CSVRLQGGTEAFF. As DNA, the CDR3 is TGCAGCGTTCGTTTACAGGGGGGGACTGAAGCTTTCTTT.

The chain has TRBV6-5 and TRBJ1-1, with a possible D match to TRBD1 (6 bases). Germline CDR1 MNHEY, CDR2 SVGAGI. V dropped 6 bases and J dropped 7 bases, with 15 bases sitting between them. The CDR3 totals 13 residues. The CDR3 is CASRQGHPDEAFF. The CDR3 DNA is TGTGCCAGCAGACAGGGCCACCCAGATGAAGCTTTCTTT.

The chain recombines TRBV7-6 with TRBJ2-7; weak D call: TRBD1 (6 bases). This CDR3 spans 15 amino acids. Deletions cut 0 bases from V and 1 base from J, with 10 bases between. In germline, CDR1 is SGHVS, CDR2 FNYEAQ. For the CDR3, the DNA is TGTGCCAGCAGCTTAGCGAGACAGGCATCCTACGAGCAGTACTTC. This encodes CASSLARQASYEQYF. Full variable domain (missing parts from reference TRBV7-6 and TRBJ2-7): GAGVSQSPRYKVTKRGQDVALRCDPISGHVSLYWYRQALGQGPEFLTYFNYEAQQDKSGLPNDRFSAERPEGSISTLTIQRTEQRDSAMYRCASSLARQASYEQYFGPGTRLTVT.

V is TRBV18 and J is TRBJ2-2; D tentatively fits TRBD1 or TRBD2 (6 bases each). Germline CDR1 is KGHSH and CDR2 is LQKENI. The CDR3 length is 16 residues. Trimming cost V 6 bases and J 5 bases, with 19 bases left between them. This CDR3 is CASSPPVGGQTGELFF. CDR3 DNA sequence: TGTGCCAGCTCCCCTCCGGTCGGGGGCCAAACCGGGGAGCTGTTTTTT.

The genes are TRBV25-1 and TRBJ2-3, with D possibly TRBD1 on 6 matching bases. Germline lookup yields CDR1 MGHDK and CDR2 SYGVNS. V lost 6 bases and J 2 bases, leaving 12 bases between the germline ends. The CDR3 totals 14 residues. The CDR3 sequence: CASSQGQLTDTQYF. The CDR3 coding sequence is TGTGCCAGCAGCCAGGGGCAGCTCACAGATACGCAGTATTTT.

The V gene is TRBV7-2, the J gene TRBJ2-3; 7 bases agree with TRBD1. V lost 11 bases, J lost 2 bases, and 10 bases stayed unmatched. Germline CDR1 SGHTA, CDR2 FQGNSA. The CDR3 loop spans 14 amino acids. In nucleotides, the CDR3 is TGTGCCCGTTACCACAGGGGAACCACAGATACGCAGTATTTT. Its protein product is CARYHRGTTDTQYF. The full variable domain, its missing parts supplied by reference TRBV7-2 and TRBJ2-3, is GAGVSQSPSNKVTEKGKDVELRCDPISGHTALYWYRQSLGQGLEFLIYFQGNSAPDKSGLPSDRFSAERTGGSVSTLTIQRTQQEDSAVYLCARYHRGTTDTQYFGPGTRLTVL.